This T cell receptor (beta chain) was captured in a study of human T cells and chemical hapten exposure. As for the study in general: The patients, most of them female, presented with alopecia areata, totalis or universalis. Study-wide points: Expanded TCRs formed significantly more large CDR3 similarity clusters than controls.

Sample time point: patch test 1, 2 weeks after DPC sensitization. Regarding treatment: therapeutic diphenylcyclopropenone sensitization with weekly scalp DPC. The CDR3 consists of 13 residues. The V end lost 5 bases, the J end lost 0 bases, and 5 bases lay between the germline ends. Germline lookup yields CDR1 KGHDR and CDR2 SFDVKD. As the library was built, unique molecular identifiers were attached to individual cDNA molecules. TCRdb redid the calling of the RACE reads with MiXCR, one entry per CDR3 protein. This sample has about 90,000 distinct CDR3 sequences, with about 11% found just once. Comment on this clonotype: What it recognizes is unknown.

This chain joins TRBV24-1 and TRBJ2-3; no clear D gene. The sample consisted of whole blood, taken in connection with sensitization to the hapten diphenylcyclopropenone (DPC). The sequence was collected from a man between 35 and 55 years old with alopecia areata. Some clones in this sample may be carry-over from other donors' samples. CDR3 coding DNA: TGTGCCACCAGTGGCCCTAGCACAGATACGCAGTATTTT. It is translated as CATSGPSTDTQYF.